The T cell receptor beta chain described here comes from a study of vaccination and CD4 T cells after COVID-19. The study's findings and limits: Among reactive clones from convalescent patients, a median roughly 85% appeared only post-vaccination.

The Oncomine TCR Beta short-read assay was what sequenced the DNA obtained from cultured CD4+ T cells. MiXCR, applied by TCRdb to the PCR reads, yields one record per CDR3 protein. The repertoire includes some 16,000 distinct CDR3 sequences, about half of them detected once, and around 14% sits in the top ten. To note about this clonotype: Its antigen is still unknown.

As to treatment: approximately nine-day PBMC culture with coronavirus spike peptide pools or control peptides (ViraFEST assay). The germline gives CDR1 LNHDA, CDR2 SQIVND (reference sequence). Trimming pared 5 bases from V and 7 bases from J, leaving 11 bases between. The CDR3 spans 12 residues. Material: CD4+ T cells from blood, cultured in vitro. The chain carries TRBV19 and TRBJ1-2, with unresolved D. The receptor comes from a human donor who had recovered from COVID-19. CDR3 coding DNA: TGTGCCAGTAGTGCCCCAGTTTTTGGCTACACCTTC. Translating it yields CASSAPVFGYTF.